Presented here are 29 T cell receptor beta chains from one specimen sequenced in a study of shared clonotypes between healthy human individuals. This table comes from immunoSEQ multiplex PCR, and its TCRdb copy is limited to in-frame clones, with some not included. The sample gives some 240,000 clones, over 60% of which show up once; around 10% is in the top ten. The material sequenced was memory CD4+ T cells sorted from blood. The subset is: CD45RA-negative fraction. Every receptor here comes from a man aged 25 to 45 in good health.

The J gene is TRBJ1-4, the V gene TRBV6-1, with D possibly being TRBD1 (5 bases). This CDR3 has 15 residues. In germline, CDR1 is MNHNS, CDR2 SASEGT. V lost 6 bases, J lost 8 bases, and 19 bases lay in between. CDR3 in DNA: TGTGCCAGCAGGCCGATGGACGGGGCAACGGAAAAACTGTTTTTT. Residues: CASRPMDGATEKLFF.

The chain has TRBV5-8 and TRBJ1-5; 11 bases are shared with TRBD1. After removal of 2 bases from V and 4 bases from J, the junction contained 2 bases not matched to a gene. Germline V CDR1 and CDR2: SGHTS, YDEGEE. This CDR3 is 15 amino acids long. The CDR3 spells CASSLGTGGNQPQHF. The CDR3 DNA reads TGTGCCAGCAGCTTAGGGACAGGGGGTAATCAGCCCCAGCATTTT.

The sample holds one count of this clone. J is TRBJ2-7 and V is TRBV2; D is unclear. CDR3 size: 12 residues. Looked up from germline, CDR1 is SNHLY and CDR2 is FYNNEI. V shed 6 bases and J shed 3 bases, with 9 bases lying between them. CDR3 nucleotides: TGTGCCAGCAGATATGAGGTCTACGAGCAGTACTTC. Translated: CASRYEVYEQYF.

The rearrangement joins TRBV19 to TRBJ1-5, with D possibly being TRBD1 (6 bases). The V gene lost 3 bases and the J gene lost 1 base, with 10 bases spanning the gap. Germline values: CDR1 LNHDA, CDR2 SQIVND (reference sequence). The CDR3 covers 15 residues. The CDR3 nucleotides are TGTGCCAGTAGTATTGGGCAGGGGAGCAATCAGCCCCAGCATTTT. Protein product: CASSIGQGSNQPQHF. Looking up the rest from reference TRBV19 and TRBJ1-5 gives the full variable domain: DGGITQSPKYLFRKEGQNVTLSCEQNLNHDAMYWYRQDPGQGLRLIYYSQIVNDFQKGDIAEGYSVSREKKESFPLTVTSAQKNPTAFYLCASSIGQGSNQPQHFGDGTRLSIL.

V usage is TRBV2 and J usage is TRBJ1-4; TRBD1 matches 7 bases. CDR1 and CDR2 from the germline V gene are SNHLY and FYNNEI. The CDR3 length is 13 residues. The V and J ends lost 7 bases and 13 bases, in that order; junction bases with no gene match: 12. The chain's CDR3 is CASTKDRLEALFF. The CDR3 region has the DNA TGTGCCAGCACTAAGGACAGGCTTGAGGCACTGTTTTTT.

This sequence joins TRBV2 and TRBJ2-6; D remains ambiguous. With 8 bases removed from V and 0 bases from J, the gap between germline ends came to 5 bases. CDR3 length: 13 amino acids. CDR1 is SNHLY and CDR2 is FYNNEI in the germline V gene. CDR3 region: CASGDSGANVLTF. The CDR3 region has the DNA TGTGCCAGCGGGGACTCTGGGGCCAACGTCCTGACTTTC.

The chain couples TRBV19 to TRBJ2-7, with D possibly being TRBD2 (7 bases). The CDR3 has 17 amino acids. Trimming removed 4 bases at V and 0 bases at J, with 19 bases between. Germline V gene lookup returns CDR1 LNHDA and CDR2 SQIVND (reference sequence). Written as DNA, the CDR3 is TGTGCCAGTAGTACTATGGGGGCGGCGGGAGTCTCCTACGAGCAGTACTTC. Amino acids: CASSTMGAAGVSYEQYF. Supplemented by reference TRBV19 and TRBJ2-7, the full variable domain reads DGGITQSPKYLFRKEGQNVTLSCEQNLNHDAMYWYRQDPGQGLRLIYYSQIVNDFQKGDIAEGYSVSREKKESFPLTVTSAQKNPTAFYLCASSTMGAAGVSYEQYFGPGTRLTVT.

The chain is built from TRBV5-4 and TRBJ1-2; D may be TRBD1 (5 bases). This CDR3 has 16 residues. From germline, CDR1 is SGHNT and CDR2 YYREEE (reference sequence). The V and J ends lost 4 bases and 1 base respectively, with 17 bases between them. CDR3 coding DNA: TGTGCCAGCAGCGCGGGGCGGGGGGGAGATAACTATGGCTACACCTTC. It encodes CASSAGRGGDNYGYTF.

The CDR3 DNA reads as TGTGCCAGCAGCCCTGGTAATAGCAATCAGCCCCAGCATTTT. Translated, it gives CASSPGNSNQPQHF. The V call is TRBV7-9, the J call TRBJ1-5, with unresolved D. Looked up from germline, CDR1 is SEHNR and CDR2 is FQNEAQ (reference sequence). The V gene lost 5 bases and the J gene lost 0 bases, with 8 bases spanning the gap. CDR3 size: 14 residues.

The chain combines TRBV29-1 with TRBJ1-1; no clear D gene. CDR1 SQVTM and CDR2 ANQGSEA come from the germline V gene. CDR3 length: 14 amino acids. V was trimmed by 7 bases and J by 5 bases, leaving 20 bases between them. The CDR3 nucleotides read TGCAGCGCCAGCGAGCGGGATTTAAGGACTGAAGCTTTCTTT. Its translation: CSASERDLRTEAFF.

V gene TRBV28 combines with J gene TRBJ1-5; D perhaps matches TRBD1 (5 bases). V was cut by 3 bases and J by 3 bases, with 12 bases left in between. CDR1 is MDHEN, CDR2 SYDVKM, per germline. This CDR3 spans 15 amino acids. CDR3 in amino acids: CASSFFHRTNQPQHF. CDR3 bases: TGTGCCAGCAGTTTTTTCCACAGGACCAATCAGCCCCAGCATTTT.

Only a few counts were recorded for this clone. Other DNA sequences from this sample encode an identical CDR3 as well. The V gene is TRBV5-4, the J gene TRBJ2-1; the match to TRBD1 covers 7 bases. The CDR3 loop spans 15 amino acids. Germline lookup yields CDR1 SGHNT and CDR2 YYREEE (reference sequence). The V gene end was trimmed by 4 bases and the J gene end by 0 bases; junction bases not matched to a gene: 4. CDR3 sequence (DNA): TGTGCCAGCAGCCCCACAGGGGACTCCTACAATGAGCAGTTCTTC. Residues: CASSPTGDSYNEQFF.

The J gene is TRBJ2-2, the V gene TRBV5-5; no reliable D call. Trimming stripped 1 base from V and 5 bases from J, with 12 bases between. The germline CDR1 and CDR2 sequences are SGHKS and YYEKEE (reference sequence). The CDR3 loop spans 15 amino acids. The CDR3 protein is CASSLYERLTGELFF. CDR3 coding DNA: TGTGCCAGCAGCTTGTACGAGCGTCTAACCGGGGAGCTGTTTTTT.

The V call is TRBV4-3, the J call TRBJ2-3, with 10 bases fitting TRBD2. V gave up 3 bases and J gave up 2 bases; unmatched junction bases: 2. The CDR3 totals 15 residues. CDR1 is LGHNA, CDR2 YSLEER, per germline. CDR3 residues: CASSHGLAVTDTQYF. CDR3 DNA: TGCGCCAGCAGCCATGGACTAGCGGTCACAGATACGCAGTATTTT.

V gene TRBV25-1 combines with J gene TRBJ2-6; D possibly corresponds to TRBD2 (5 bases). This CDR3 has 16 residues. The germline V gene encodes CDR1 MGHDK and CDR2 SYGVNS. V dropped 4 bases and J dropped 1 base, with 11 bases sitting between them. DNA for the CDR3: TGTGCCAGCAGTGGATGGACGGGGTCTGGGGCCAACGTCCTGACTTTC. This sequence encodes CASSGWTGSGANVLTF.

This chain links TRBV18 with TRBJ2-2, with TRBD1 matching over 10 bases. V gave up 0 bases and J gave up 5 bases; unmatched junction bases: 9. Germline V CDR1 and CDR2: KGHSH, LQKENI. The CDR3 sequence is 18 residues long. The CDR3 DNA reads TGTGCCAGCTCACCACCGAAAATCGGACAGGGGGTTACCGGGGAGCTGTTTTTT. This gives the protein CASSPPKIGQGVTGELFF.

The chain couples TRBV29-1 to TRBJ1-3; D uncertain. Deletions cut 4 bases from V and 0 bases from J, with 7 bases between. This CDR3 region has 13 residues. Germline lookup yields CDR1 SQVTM and CDR2 ANQGSEA. The chain's CDR3 is CSVGNRSGNTIYF. Written as DNA, the CDR3 is TGCAGCGTTGGTAACCGCTCTGGAAACACCATATATTTT.

In this sample, this clone turned up a few times. CDR3 DNA sequence: TGCGCCAGCAGCGCTAGCGGGACCCAGGGAGAGACCCAGTACTTC. This sequence encodes CASSASGTQGETQYF. This sequence joins TRBV5-1 and TRBJ2-5; 9 bases map to TRBD2. Germline loops: CDR1 SGHRS, CDR2 YFSETQ. The CDR3 length is 15 residues. The trim removed 4 bases at V and 4 bases at J, leaving 8 bases unmatched.

This chain joins TRBV5-4 and TRBJ1-1; maybe TRBD1 (5 bases). The CDR3 runs to 16 residues. Germline V gene data show CDR1 as SGHNT and CDR2 as YYREEE (reference sequence). Deletions cut 0 bases from V and 4 bases from J, with 16 bases between. The CDR3, as DNA: TGTGCCAGCAGCTTGGCCAATGGGAGGGGTAGCACTGAAGCTTTCTTT. This translates into CASSLANGRGSTEAFF. The full variable domain, its missing parts supplied by reference TRBV5-4 and TRBJ1-1, is ETGVTQSPTHLIKTRGQQVTLRCSSQSGHNTVSWYQQALGQGPQFIFQYYREEENGRGNFPPRFSGLQFPNYSSELNVNALELDDSALYLCASSLANGRGSTEAFFGQGTRLTVV.

V and J are TRBV6-1 and TRBJ2-7; 8 bases are shared with TRBD2. CDR1 MNHNS and CDR2 SASEGT come from the germline V gene. The CDR3 consists of 13 residues. The V segment lost 2 bases and the J segment 3 bases; nucleotides outside the gene matches: 0. For the CDR3, the DNA is TGTGCCAGCAGTGAACGGGGGGGCTACGAGCAGTACTTC. Protein sequence: CASSERGGYEQYF.

This clone has only one observation. V is TRBV7-6 and J is TRBJ1-1, with 9 bases that match TRBD1. Germline CDR1 is SGHVS and CDR2 is FNYEAQ. V lost 6 bases, J lost 5 bases, and 10 bases stayed unmatched. The CDR3 contains 15 residues. For the CDR3, the DNA is TGTGCCAGCAGGGAAACAGGGGGCGCGGAAACTGAAGCTTTCTTT. This gives the protein CASRETGGAETEAFF.

On this clone: One end of the junction does not line up with germline, which may come from a read error. V and J are TRBV18 and TRBJ2-2, with 11 bases that match TRBD2. Germline loops: CDR1 KGHSH, CDR2 LQKENI. The CDR3 is made up of 18 amino acids. This CDR3 reads CASSPPITSGSLHRGAVF. CDR3 nucleotides: TGTGCCAGCTCACCACCGATCACTAGCGGGAGCTTACACCGGGGAGCTGTTTTT.

The chain links TRBV5-1 to TRBJ2-3, with 8 positions matching TRBD2. V was clipped by 0 bases and J by 4 bases; unmatched bases: 4. This CDR3 is built from 15 residues. CDR1 and CDR2 from the germline V gene are SGHRS and YFSETQ. The DNA of the CDR3 is TGCGCCAGCAGCTTGGAAGGGACTAGTGCAGATACGCAGTATTTT. Translation gives CASSLEGTSADTQYF.

The rearrangement uses TRBV6-6 and TRBJ1-1; weak D call: TRBD1 (5 bases). The CDR3 has 16 residues. Germline V gene data show CDR1 as MNHNY and CDR2 as SVGAGI (reference sequence). Trimming pared 7 bases from V and 4 bases from J, leaving 22 bases between. The CDR3, as DNA: TGTGCCAGCAAACCCTGGAGCGCGCGGGGCGGCACTGAAGCTTTCTTT. It translates to CASKPWSARGGTEAFF.

This sequence joins TRBV5-1 and TRBJ2-2, with D perhaps TRBD1 (5 bases). The CDR3 consists of 13 residues. V was pared by 6 bases and J by 5 bases, with 11 bases between. From germline, CDR1 is SGHRS and CDR2 YFSETQ. This CDR3 is CASKRTGTGELFF. The CDR3 DNA is TGCGCCAGCAAAAGAACAGGAACCGGGGAGCTGTTTTTT.

This clone was seen a handful of times. The rearrangement links TRBV19 to TRBJ1-4; D is possibly TRBD1 (5 bases). This CDR3 has 13 residues. Germline V gene data show CDR1 as LNHDA and CDR2 as SQIVND (reference sequence). V was cut by 0 bases and J by 11 bases, with 10 bases left in between. DNA for the CDR3: TGTGCCAGTAGTATAGAAGCGGCAGGGAAACTGTTTTTT. Translating gives CASSIEAAGKLFF. The full variable domain, its missing parts supplied by reference TRBV19 and TRBJ1-4, is DGGITQSPKYLFRKEGQNVTLSCEQNLNHDAMYWYRQDPGQGLRLIYYSQIVNDFQKGDIAEGYSVSREKKESFPLTVTSAQKNPTAFYLCASSIEAAGKLFFGSGTQLSVL.

This clone was picked up a small number of times. The V gene is TRBV28, the J gene TRBJ2-7; no clear D gene. V was cut by 7 bases and J by 7 bases, with 17 bases left in between. The CDR3 runs 13 residues. Germline loops: CDR1 MDHEN, CDR2 SYDVKM. DNA for the CDR3: TGTGCCAGCACCCTCGACCCTATGGGGGAGCAGTACTTC. As protein: CASTLDPMGEQYF.

This sequence joins TRBV7-8 and TRBJ2-7, with 8 bases that match TRBD2. The CDR3 sequence is 14 residues long. Germline-derived CDR1 and CDR2 are SGHVS and FQNEAQ. V gave up 4 bases and J gave up 4 bases; unmatched junction bases: 6. The CDR3 region is CASSWETSAYEQYF. In nucleotides, the CDR3 is TGTGCCAGCAGCTGGGAGACTAGCGCTTACGAGCAGTACTTC.

V is TRBV5-1 and J is TRBJ2-3; TRBD1 or TRBD2 may be the D gene (5 bases each). V lost 1 base to trimming and J lost 0 bases, with 9 bases between them. The CDR3 covers 15 residues. Germline V gives CDR1 SGHRS, CDR2 YFSETQ. CDR3 amino acids: CASSLYGASTDTQYF. The CDR3 bases are TGCGCCAGCAGCTTGTACGGGGCTAGCACAGATACGCAGTATTTT.